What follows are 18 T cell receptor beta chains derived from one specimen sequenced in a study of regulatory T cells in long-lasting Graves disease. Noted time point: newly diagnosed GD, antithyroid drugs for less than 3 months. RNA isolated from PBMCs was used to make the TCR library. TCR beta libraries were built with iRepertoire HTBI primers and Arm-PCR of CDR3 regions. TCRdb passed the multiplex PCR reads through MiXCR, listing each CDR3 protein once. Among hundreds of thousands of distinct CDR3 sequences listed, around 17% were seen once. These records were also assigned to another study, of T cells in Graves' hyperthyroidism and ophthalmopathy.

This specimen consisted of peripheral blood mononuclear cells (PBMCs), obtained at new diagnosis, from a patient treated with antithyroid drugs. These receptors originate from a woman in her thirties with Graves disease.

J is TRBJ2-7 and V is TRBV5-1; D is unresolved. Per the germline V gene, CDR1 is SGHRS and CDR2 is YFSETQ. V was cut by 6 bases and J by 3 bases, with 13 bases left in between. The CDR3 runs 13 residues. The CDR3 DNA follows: TGCGCCAGCACAGCATTCCCGGGCTACGAGCAGTACTTC. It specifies CASTAFPGYEQYF.

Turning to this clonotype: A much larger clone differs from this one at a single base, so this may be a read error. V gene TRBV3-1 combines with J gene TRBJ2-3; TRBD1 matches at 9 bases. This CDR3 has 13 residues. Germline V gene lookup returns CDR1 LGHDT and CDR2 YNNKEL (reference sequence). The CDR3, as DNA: TGTGCCAACAGCCAAGGGACAGGGCACGCGCAGTATTTT. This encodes CANSQGTGHAQYF.

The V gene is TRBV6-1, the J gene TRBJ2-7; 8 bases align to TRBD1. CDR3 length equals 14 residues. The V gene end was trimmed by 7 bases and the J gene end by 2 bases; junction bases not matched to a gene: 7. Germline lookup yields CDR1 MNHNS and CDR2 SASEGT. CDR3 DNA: TGTGCCAGCAAGAGGACAGGGCGAACCTACGAGCAGTACTTC. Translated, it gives CASKRTGRTYEQYF.

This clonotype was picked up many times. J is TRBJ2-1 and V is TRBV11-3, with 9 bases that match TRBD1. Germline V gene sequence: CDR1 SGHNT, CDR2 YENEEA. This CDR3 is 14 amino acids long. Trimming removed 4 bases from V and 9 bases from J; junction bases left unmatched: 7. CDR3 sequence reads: CASSSQTGGTEQFF. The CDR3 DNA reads TGTGCCAGCAGCTCACAAACAGGGGGCACTGAGCAGTTCTTC. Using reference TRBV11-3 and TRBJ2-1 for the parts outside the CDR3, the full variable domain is EAGVVQSPRYKIIEKKQPVAFWCNPISGHNTLYWYLQNLGQGPELLIRYENEEAVDDSQLPKDRFSAERLKGVDSTLKIQPAELGDSAVYLCASSSQTGGTEQFFGPGTRLTVL.

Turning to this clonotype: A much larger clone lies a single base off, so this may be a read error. CDR3 nucleotides: TGTGCCACCAGTTACGAGGACAGGGTCGAGACCCAGTACTTC. Translation gives CATSYEDRVETQYF. The chain uses TRBV6-2 or TRBV6-3 and TRBJ2-5; 8 positions agree with TRBD1. Per the germline V gene, CDR1 is MNHEY and CDR2 is SVGEGT. The CDR3 sequence is 14 residues long.

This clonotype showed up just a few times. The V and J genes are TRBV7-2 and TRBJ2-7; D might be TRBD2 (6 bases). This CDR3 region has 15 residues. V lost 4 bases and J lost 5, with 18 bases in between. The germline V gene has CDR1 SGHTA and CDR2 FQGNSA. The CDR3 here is CASSWVGASVDEQYF. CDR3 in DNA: TGTGCCAGCAGCTGGGTAGGGGCTAGCGTGGACGAGCAGTACTTC.

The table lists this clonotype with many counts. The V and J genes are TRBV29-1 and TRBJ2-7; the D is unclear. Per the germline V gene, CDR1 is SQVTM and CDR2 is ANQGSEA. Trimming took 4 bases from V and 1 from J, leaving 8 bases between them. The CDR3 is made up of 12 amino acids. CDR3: CSVGSPSYEQYF. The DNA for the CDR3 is TGCAGCGTTGGATCTCCTTCCTACGAGCAGTACTTC.

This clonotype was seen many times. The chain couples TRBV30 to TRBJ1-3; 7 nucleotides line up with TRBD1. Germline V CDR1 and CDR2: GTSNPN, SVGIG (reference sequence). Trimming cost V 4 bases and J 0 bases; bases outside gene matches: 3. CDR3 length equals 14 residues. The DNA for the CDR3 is TGTGCCTGGAAACAGGGGAACTCTGGAAACACCATATATTTT. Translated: CAWKQGNSGNTIYF.

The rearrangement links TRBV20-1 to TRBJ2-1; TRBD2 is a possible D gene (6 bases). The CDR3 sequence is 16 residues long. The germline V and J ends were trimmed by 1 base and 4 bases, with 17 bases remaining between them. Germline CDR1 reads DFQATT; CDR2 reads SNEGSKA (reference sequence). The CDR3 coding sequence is TGCAGTGCTAGAGTAGGGCGGGAAGGGATTTACAATGAGCAGTTCTTC. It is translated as CSARVGREGIYNEQFF.

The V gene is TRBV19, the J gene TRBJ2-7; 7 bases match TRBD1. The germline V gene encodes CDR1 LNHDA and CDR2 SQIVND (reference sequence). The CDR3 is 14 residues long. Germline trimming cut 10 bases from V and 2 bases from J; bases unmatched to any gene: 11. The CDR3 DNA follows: TGTGCCACCGGCCCCGGGACAGAAGCCTACGAGCAGTACTTC. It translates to CATGPGTEAYEQYF.

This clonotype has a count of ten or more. In DNA form, the CDR3 reads TGTGCCAGCAGAAGGGACAGGGGTTTAGACACTGAAGCTTTCTTT. Translated: CASRRDRGLDTEAFF. The gene calls are TRBV2 and TRBJ1-1; 10 bases are a match to TRBD1. CDR3 size: 15 residues. V was pared by 6 bases and J by 3 bases, with 7 bases of the junction left unmatched. Germline assignment: CDR1 SNHLY and CDR2 FYNNEI.

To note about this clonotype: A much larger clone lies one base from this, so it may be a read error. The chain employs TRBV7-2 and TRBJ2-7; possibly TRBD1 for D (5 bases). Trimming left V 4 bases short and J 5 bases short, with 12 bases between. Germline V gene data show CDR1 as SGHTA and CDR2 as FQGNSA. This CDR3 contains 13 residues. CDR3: CASSSDRPHEQYF. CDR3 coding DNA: TGTGCCAGCAGCTCCGACAGACCCCACGAGCAGTACTTC.

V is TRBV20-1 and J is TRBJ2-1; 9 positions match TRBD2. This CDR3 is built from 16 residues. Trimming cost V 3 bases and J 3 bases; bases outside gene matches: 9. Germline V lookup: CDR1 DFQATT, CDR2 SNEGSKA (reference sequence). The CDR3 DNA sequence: TGCAGTGCTAGTGACTATAGCGGGAGTATCTACAATGAGCAGTTCTTC. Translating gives CSASDYSGSIYNEQFF.

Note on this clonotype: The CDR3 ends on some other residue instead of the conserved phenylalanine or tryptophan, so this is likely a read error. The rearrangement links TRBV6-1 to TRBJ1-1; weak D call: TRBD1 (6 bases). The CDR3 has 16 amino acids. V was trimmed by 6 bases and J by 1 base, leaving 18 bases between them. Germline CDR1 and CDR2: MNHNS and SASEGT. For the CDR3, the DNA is TGTGCCAGCAGCGGCGGAGCGGGACAATGGAACACTGAAGCTTTCCTT. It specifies CASSGGAGQWNTEAFL.

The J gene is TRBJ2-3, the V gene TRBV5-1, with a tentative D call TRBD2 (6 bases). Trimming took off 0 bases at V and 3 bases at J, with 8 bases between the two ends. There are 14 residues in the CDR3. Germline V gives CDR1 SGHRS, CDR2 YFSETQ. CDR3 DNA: TGCGCCAGCAGCTTGGGACTAGAAACAGATACGCAGTATTTT. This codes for CASSLGLETDTQYF.

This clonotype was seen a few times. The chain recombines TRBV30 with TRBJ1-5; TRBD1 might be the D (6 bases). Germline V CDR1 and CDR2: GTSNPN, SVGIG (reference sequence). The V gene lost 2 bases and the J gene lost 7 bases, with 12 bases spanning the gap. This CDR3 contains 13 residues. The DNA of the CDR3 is TGTGCCTGGAGTCCACAGGGTTTACAGCCCCAGCATTTT. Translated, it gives CAWSPQGLQPQHF.

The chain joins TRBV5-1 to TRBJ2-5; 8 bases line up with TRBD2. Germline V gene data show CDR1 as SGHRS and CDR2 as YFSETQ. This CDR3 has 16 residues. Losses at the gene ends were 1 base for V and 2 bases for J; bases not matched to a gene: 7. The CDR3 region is CASSLRAGGDQETQYF. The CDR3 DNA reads TGCGCCAGCAGCTTGAGGGCCGGGGGGGATCAAGAGACCCAGTACTTC.

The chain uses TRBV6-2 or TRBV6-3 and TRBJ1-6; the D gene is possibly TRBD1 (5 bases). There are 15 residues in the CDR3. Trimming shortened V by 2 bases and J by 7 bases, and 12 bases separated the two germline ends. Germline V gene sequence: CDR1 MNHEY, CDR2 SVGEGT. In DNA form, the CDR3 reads TGTGCCAGCAGTTACGAGGGGATCAGGAATTCACCCCTCCACTTT. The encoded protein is CASSYEGIRNSPLHF.